This T cell receptor (beta chain) was found in a study of control samples from healthy donors and cancer patients. CDR3 size: 15 residues. CDR1 and CDR2 from the germline V gene are MDHEN and SYDVKM. V dropped 4 bases and J dropped 4; count of bases not matched to a gene: 9. Some clones are missing from TCRdb's copy, which holds only in-frame ones; the method was immunoSEQ multiplex PCR. The data hold about 150,000 clones, with around 90% observed a single time. The gene calls are TRBV28 and TRBJ1-1; 7 bases match TRBD1. What was sequenced was blood. The receptor comes from a woman in her forties in good health. The chain's CDR3 is CASSSTGERGTEAFF. As DNA, the CDR3 is TGTGCCAGCAGTTCCACAGGGGAGAGAGGCACTGAAGCTTTCTTT.